These T cell receptor beta chains were read from a single sample in a study of T-cell reconstitution after alpha-beta-depleted transplantation in children. MiXCR was run by TCRdb on the PCR reads, yielding one entry per CDR3 protein. The sample has roughly 300,000 distinct CDR3 sequences, roughly 11% seen once. The material was peripheral blood, obtained 180 days after TCRalphabeta/CD19-depleted stem cell transplant. These receptors all come from a male patient aged 2-10 years who had a stem cell transplant for chronic granulomatous disease, so the T cells may come from the graft donor. CDR3s include the opening cysteine and the closing phenylalanine or tryptophan. D genes are given only for firm matches. Not all rows give a size; the values are once, few, many and, for expanded clones, a class.

clone_size: many; j_call: TRBJ2-4; cdr3_length: 16; v_call: TRBV12-3/TRBV12-4; d_call: TRBD2; cdr3_nt: TGTGCCAGCAGTCCACGACTAGCGGGAGTGGAAAACATTCAGTACTTC; cdr3_aa: CASSPRLAGVENIQYF
clone_size: many; j_call: TRBJ2-1; cdr3_length: 16; v_call: TRBV4-2; d_call: .; cdr3_nt: TGTGCCAGCAGCCCCCCGGGGCGAGAGACTCCGAATGAGCAGTTCTTC; cdr3_aa: CASSPPGRETPNEQFF
clone_size: many; j_call: TRBJ2-4; cdr3_length: 16; v_call: TRBV12-3/TRBV12-4; d_call: TRBD2; cdr3_nt: TGTGCCAGCAGTCCGAGCGGGAGAGGGGCCAAAAACATTCAGTACTTC; cdr3_aa: CASSPSGRGAKNIQYF
clone_size: many; j_call: TRBJ2-1; cdr3_length: 15; v_call: TRBV7-2; d_call: TRBD1; cdr3_nt: TGTGCCAGCAGCTCCGGGACAGGGTTATACAATGAGCAGTTCTTC; cdr3_aa: CASSSGTGLYNEQFF
clone_size: many; j_call: TRBJ2-2; cdr3_length: 16; v_call: TRBV28; d_call: TRBD1; cdr3_nt: TGTGCCAGCAGTGCCAGGGGGCCCCCAAACACCGGGGAGCTGTTTTTT; cdr3_aa: CASSARGPPNTGELFF
clone_size: many; j_call: TRBJ2-5; cdr3_length: 13; v_call: TRBV28; d_call: .; cdr3_nt: TGTGCCAGCAGACTCGGGACACTTGAGACCCAGTACTTC; cdr3_aa: CASRLGTLETQYF
clone_size: many; j_call: TRBJ2-1; cdr3_length: 14; v_call: TRBV29-1; d_call: TRBD1; cdr3_nt: TGCAGCGTTGAAGGGGACAGGGCCTACAATGAGCAGTTCTTC; cdr3_aa: CSVEGDRAYNEQFF
clone_size: many; j_call: TRBJ2-3; cdr3_length: 16; v_call: TRBV6-5; d_call: .; cdr3_nt: TGTGCCAGCAGTTACGCGAGTCCCTTGGGCACAGATACGCAGTATTTT; cdr3_aa: CASSYASPLGTDTQYF
clone_size: many; j_call: TRBJ2-5; cdr3_length: 15; v_call: TRBV28; d_call: .; cdr3_nt: TGTGGCAGCAGCGACGGGGCAGGGTGGGTCGAGACCCAGTACTTC; cdr3_aa: CGSSDGAGWVETQYF
clone_size: many; j_call: TRBJ2-3; cdr3_length: 12; v_call: TRBV29-1; d_call: TRBD1; cdr3_nt: TGCAGCACCCGACAGGGATTAGATACGCAGTATTTT; cdr3_aa: CSTRQGLDTQYF
clone_size: many; j_call: TRBJ2-1; cdr3_length: 14; v_call: TRBV12-3/TRBV12-4; d_call: .; cdr3_nt: TGTGCCAGCAGACTTAGGACTACATACAATGAGCAGTTCTTC; cdr3_aa: CASRLRTTYNEQFF
clone_size: many; j_call: TRBJ2-7; cdr3_length: 14; v_call: TRBV6-2/TRBV6-3; d_call: .; cdr3_nt: TGTGCCAGCAGTTCCTGGGGACACTCCTACGAGCAGTACTTC; cdr3_aa: CASSSWGHSYEQYF
clone_size: few; j_call: TRBJ2-7; cdr3_length: 13; v_call: TRBV3-1; d_call: .; cdr3_nt: TGTGCCAGCAGCGCGGACAGAGCCTACGAGCAGTACTTC; cdr3_aa: CASSADRAYEQYF
clone_size: many; j_call: TRBJ2-7; cdr3_length: 15; v_call: TRBV20-1; d_call: .; cdr3_nt: TGCAGTGCCTCCGCTGGGGGGGCAGGGACCTACGAGCAGTACTTC; cdr3_aa: CSASAGGAGTYEQYF
clone_size: many; j_call: TRBJ2-2; cdr3_length: 14; v_call: TRBV10-3; d_call: .; cdr3_nt: TGTGCCATCAGGCTTGGGCGAGCAACTGGGGAGCTGTTTTTT; cdr3_aa: CAIRLGRATGELFF
clone_size: .; j_call: TRBJ2-1; cdr3_length: 16; v_call: TRBV29-1; d_call: TRBD2; cdr3_nt: TGCAGCGTCGATAACTCACGGCTAGCGGGAGGAAGTGAGCAGTTCTTC; cdr3_aa: CSVDNSRLAGGSEQFF
clone_size: many; j_call: TRBJ2-3; cdr3_length: 11; v_call: TRBV29-1; d_call: .; cdr3_nt: TGCAGCCTCCGAAGCCTTGATACGCAGTATTTT; cdr3_aa: CSLRSLDTQYF
clone_size: many; j_call: TRBJ2-7; cdr3_length: 14; v_call: TRBV7-8; d_call: TRBD1; cdr3_nt: TGTGCCAGCAGCAATCGGGACAGGATCTACGAGCAGTACTTC; cdr3_aa: CASSNRDRIYEQYF
clone_size: many; j_call: TRBJ1-2; cdr3_length: 13; v_call: TRBV5-1; d_call: .; cdr3_nt: TGCGCCAGCAGCTTGTTAATAACTCATGGCTACACCTTC; cdr3_aa: CASSLLITHGYTF
clone_size: many; j_call: TRBJ2-1; cdr3_length: 14; v_call: TRBV20-1; d_call: TRBD2; cdr3_nt: TGCAGTGCCCCGGGACTAGCGGGAGCGAGTGAGCAGTTCTTC; cdr3_aa: CSAPGLAGASEQFF
clone_size: many; j_call: TRBJ2-3; cdr3_length: 16; v_call: TRBV14; d_call: .; cdr3_nt: TGTGCCAGCAGCCAAGATCCAGGGAGAAGCACAGATACGCAGTATTTT; cdr3_aa: CASSQDPGRSTDTQYF
clone_size: many; j_call: TRBJ2-3; cdr3_length: 13; v_call: TRBV20-1; d_call: .; cdr3_nt: TGCAGTGCTTTGGTAGCCAGCACAGATACGCAGTATTTT; cdr3_aa: CSALVASTDTQYF
clone_size: many; j_call: TRBJ2-2; cdr3_length: 14; v_call: TRBV20-1; d_call: TRBD2; cdr3_nt: TGCAGTTTTTTGCGGGGGGGAACCACCGGGGAGCTGTTTTTT; cdr3_aa: CSFLRGGTTGELFF
clone_size: many; j_call: TRBJ1-1; cdr3_length: 16; v_call: TRBV4-2; d_call: .; cdr3_nt: TGTGCCAGCAGCCCTCGAGCCCGTCAGGGTCCCGATGAAGCTTTCTTT; cdr3_aa: CASSPRARQGPDEAFF
clone_size: many; j_call: TRBJ2-7; cdr3_length: 14; v_call: TRBV3-1; d_call: .; cdr3_nt: TGTGCCAGCAGCCAAGATCAGAGGTGGGGCCCCGAGAACTTC; cdr3_aa: CASSQDQRWGPENF
clone_size: .; j_call: TRBJ2-1; cdr3_length: 16; v_call: TRBV24-1; d_call: TRBD2; cdr3_nt: TGTGCCACCCAACTTCTAGCGGGAGCCACGTACAATGAGCAGTTCTTC; cdr3_aa: CATQLLAGATYNEQFF